The 22 T cell receptor beta chains below all came from one sample that was sequenced in a study of control samples from healthy donors and cancer patients. Repertoires were generated with immunoSEQ multiplex PCR, while TCRdb's copy carries only in-frame clones and drops some. Of fewer than 200,000 clones in the sample, around nine tenths were seen once. Sequenced sample: blood. These TCRs come from a man under 40 in good health.

The chain joins TRBV18 to TRBJ1-1; D is unclear. V gave up 2 bases and J gave up 1 base, with 8 bases separating them. The CDR3 is 14 residues long. Germline V gives CDR1 KGHSH, CDR2 LQKENI. CDR3 DNA sequence: TGTGCCAGCTCACCAACTGGATCGAACACTGAAGCTTTCTTT. Encoded protein: CASSPTGSNTEAFF. The full variable domain, with the rest looked up from reference TRBV18 and TRBJ1-1, is NAGVMQNPRHLVRRRGQEARLRCSPMKGHSHVYWYRQLPEEGLKFMVYLQKENIIDESGMPKERFSAEFPKEGPSILRIQQVVRGDSAAYFCASSPTGSNTEAFFGQGTRLTVV.

The DNA of the CDR3 is TGTGCCAGCAGCCAAGATAGACTGGTGGGCAATCAGCCCCAGCATTTT. Translating it yields CASSQDRLVGNQPQHF. The chain is built from TRBV4-2 and TRBJ1-5, with unresolved D. The CDR3 consists of 16 residues. Deletions cut 0 bases from V and 2 bases from J, with 11 bases between. CDR1 LGHNA and CDR2 YNFKEQ come from the germline V gene.

The V gene is TRBV5-1, the J gene TRBJ1-4; D call uncertain. The CDR3 is 16 residues long. Germline V gives CDR1 SGHRS, CDR2 YFSETQ. The V end lost 4 bases, the J end lost 0 bases, and 13 bases lay between the germline ends. The CDR3 nucleotides are TGCGCCAGCAGCCGCCTCGGAGGGCCAACTAATGAAAAACTGTTTTTT. This translates into CASSRLGGPTNEKLFF.

The chain is built from TRBV5-1 and TRBJ1-1, with 8 bases matching TRBD1. V lost 0 bases and J lost 11; bases outside the gene matches: 12. This CDR3 is built from 15 residues. Germline assignment: CDR1 SGHRS and CDR2 YFSETQ. The CDR3: CASSLGTGIFREAFF. As DNA, the CDR3 is TGCGCCAGCAGCTTGGGGACAGGGATATTCAGGGAGGCTTTCTTT.

In nucleotides, the CDR3 is TGTGCCAGCAGTCCCCACGAGCAGTACTTC. Residues: CASSPHEQYF. The genes are TRBV27 and TRBJ2-7; unclear D gene. The CDR3 contains 10 residues. Germline loops: CDR1 MNHEY, CDR2 SMNVEV (reference sequence). V gave up 5 bases and J gave up 5 bases, with 4 bases separating them.

The V call is TRBV10-1, the J call TRBJ2-7; weak D call: TRBD1 (6 bases). The CDR3 totals 13 residues. Germline V CDR1 and CDR2: WNHNN, SYGVQD (reference sequence). Trimming removed 8 bases at V and 0 bases at J, with 11 bases between. The CDR3 is CASQLDSSYEQYF. The CDR3 region has the DNA TGCGCCAGCCAATTGGACAGCTCCTACGAGCAGTACTTC.

This rearrangement joins TRBV3-1 (or the pseudogene TRBV3-2) to TRBJ2-3; 9 bases agree with TRBD2. CDR3 length: 18 residues. The V and J ends lost 4 bases and 5 bases, in that order; junction bases with no gene match: 16. In germline, CDR1 is LGHDT, CDR2 YNNKEL (reference sequence). CDR3 region: CASSLRRGLAGAEDTQYF. DNA of the CDR3: TGTGCCAGCAGCCTCAGAAGGGGTTTAGCGGGGGCGGAAGATACGCAGTATTTT.

On this clone itself: A junction end diverges from the germline sequence, so it may reflect a read error. The chain employs TRBV27 and TRBJ1-4; D possibly corresponds to TRBD1 (6 bases). CDR3 size: 14 residues. Germline-derived CDR1 and CDR2 are MNHEY and SMNVEV (reference sequence). The CDR3 DNA sequence: TGTGCCAGCAGTTTAGTACAGGGTGATGAAAGACTGTTTTTT. Translating it yields CASSLVQGDERLFF.

This chain connects TRBV19 to TRBJ1-5, with D possibly being TRBD1 (5 bases). Germline V lookup: CDR1 LNHDA, CDR2 SQIVND (reference sequence). CDR3 length: 15 residues. V lost 3 bases and J lost 1, with 10 bases in between. CDR3 coding DNA: TGTGCCAGTAGTATGGGACTCAGAAGCAATCAGCCCCAGCATTTT. Amino acid sequence: CASSMGLRSNQPQHF.

This clone has more than one count but fewer than ten. DNA of the CDR3: TGTGCCAGCGCACCGGGACTAGCTTTCGAGCAGTACTTC. Amino acid sequence: CASAPGLAFEQYF. V is TRBV19 and J is TRBJ2-7; 9 positions match TRBD2. Germline-derived CDR1 and CDR2 are LNHDA and SQIVND (reference sequence). The CDR3 length is 13 residues. Trimming took 9 bases from V and 6 from J; bases not matched to a gene: 9.

The rearrangement joins TRBV6-2 or TRBV6-3 to TRBJ2-3; 10 bases map to TRBD2. The CDR3 is 15 residues long. V lost 6 bases to trimming and J lost 1 base; unmatched junction nucleotides: 4. The germline V gene has CDR1 MNHEY and CDR2 SVGEGT. In DNA form, the CDR3 reads TGTGCCAGCAGCACCGGGACTAGCGGCACAGATACGCAGTATTTT. Its translation: CASSTGTSGTDTQYF.

The J gene is TRBJ2-5, the V gene TRBV24-1; D might be TRBD2 (5 bases). CDR3 length equals 13 residues. The V gene's germline CDR1 is KGHDR and CDR2 SFDVKD. With 4 bases removed from V and 5 bases from J, the gap between germline ends came to 10 bases. The CDR3 loop reads CATSDTRRETQYF. CDR3 bases: TGTGCCACCAGTGACACTAGGAGGGAGACCCAGTACTTC.

V gene TRBV27 combines with J gene TRBJ1-5; 7 bases fit TRBD1. The germline gives CDR1 MNHEY, CDR2 SMNVEV (reference sequence). This CDR3 comprises 14 residues. V gave up 0 bases and J gave up 6 bases; unmatched junction bases: 2. The CDR3 sequence: CASSLSPGGQPQHF. CDR3 nucleotide sequence: TGTGCCAGCAGTTTATCGCCAGGGGGTCAGCCCCAGCATTTT.

The chain is built from TRBV11-2 and TRBJ2-7; D possibly corresponds to TRBD2 (5 bases). Germline loops: CDR1 SGHAT, CDR2 FQNNGV. There are 15 residues in the CDR3. V was clipped by 5 bases and J by 1 base, with 15 bases between them. CDR3 protein: CASSAISGPSYEQYF. The CDR3 DNA follows: TGTGCCAGCAGCGCAATAAGCGGACCTTCCTACGAGCAGTACTTC.

The rearrangement links TRBV11-2 to TRBJ2-3; D gene unclear. The ends were cut back, 3 bases at V and 1 base at J, with 8 bases in the middle. There are 14 residues in the CDR3. Germline lookup yields CDR1 SGHAT and CDR2 FQNNGV. The CDR3 DNA reads as TGTGCCAGCAGCTTCGGAGAGCGCACAGATACGCAGTATTTT. It is translated as CASSFGERTDTQYF.

The chain uses TRBV27 and TRBJ2-7, with D maybe TRBD1 (6 bases). CDR3 length equals 14 residues. V was pared by 4 bases and J by 4 bases, with 14 bases between. Looked up from germline, CDR1 is MNHEY and CDR2 is SMNVEV (reference sequence). The CDR3 sequence: CASSWTVSSYEQYF. CDR3 in DNA: TGTGCCAGCAGTTGGACAGTTTCGTCTTACGAGCAGTACTTC.

V and J are TRBV3-1 (or the pseudogene TRBV3-2) and TRBJ2-3; no firm D call. The CDR3 spans 11 residues. Looked up from germline, CDR1 is LGHDT and CDR2 is YNNKEL (reference sequence). The V and J ends lost 1 base and 11 bases respectively, with 7 bases between them. Written as DNA, the CDR3 is TGTGCCAGCAGCCAAGGCGCGGTGCAGTATTTT. This gives the protein CASSQGAVQYF.

The J gene is TRBJ1-5, the V gene TRBV6-1; TRBD1 is a possible D gene (5 bases). The CDR3 length is 15 residues. Per the germline V gene, CDR1 is MNHNS and CDR2 is SASEGT. Trimming took 2 bases from V and 7 from J, leaving 15 bases between them. CDR3 bases: TGTGCCAGCAGTGAAATGATCGGGGCTGGACAGCCCCAGCATTTT. It encodes CASSEMIGAGQPQHF.

Comments on this clone: Other DNA sequences of this sample code for an identical CDR3. The chain is built from TRBV27 and TRBJ1-1; possible D gene TRBD1, 6 bases. The germline gives CDR1 MNHEY, CDR2 SMNVEV (reference sequence). The CDR3 consists of 14 residues. The V end was cut by 5 bases, the J end by 1 base, with 11 bases between. The chain's CDR3 is CASSVQGPNTEAFF. DNA for the CDR3: TGTGCCAGCAGTGTACAGGGCCCGAACACTGAAGCTTTCTTT.

This clone was seen a few times. The V and J genes are TRBV10-3 and TRBJ2-7; D assignment may be TRBD1 or TRBD2 (6 bases each). V lost 4 bases and J 2 bases, leaving 15 bases between the germline ends. The CDR3 covers 15 residues. Germline V gene data show CDR1 as ENHRY and CDR2 as SYGVKD. Here the CDR3 DNA reads TGTGCCATCAGTGTGGGGGGTAGGGGGGCCTACGAGCAGTACTTC. Translating it yields CAISVGGRGAYEQYF.

This clone was observed once. V and J are TRBV4-1 and TRBJ1-1; D call uncertain. Germline V gene data show CDR1 as MGHRA and CDR2 as YSYEKL. Trimming removed 6 bases at V and 7 bases at J, with 9 bases between. The CDR3 length is 11 residues. Written as DNA, the CDR3 is TGCGCCAGCAGTTGGGGTGGTGAAGCTTTCTTT. Amino acid sequence: CASSWGGEAFF.

V gene TRBV27 combines with J gene TRBJ2-7, with D possibly matching TRBD2 (5 bases). The V gene lost 4 bases and the J gene lost 2 bases, with 21 bases spanning the gap. Germline V CDR1 and CDR2: MNHEY, SMNVEV (reference sequence). This CDR3 region has 17 residues. The CDR3 reads CASSSPLGEKGTYEQYF. In DNA, the CDR3 is TGTGCCAGCAGTTCCCCCCTCGGGGAAAAAGGGACCTACGAGCAGTACTTC.